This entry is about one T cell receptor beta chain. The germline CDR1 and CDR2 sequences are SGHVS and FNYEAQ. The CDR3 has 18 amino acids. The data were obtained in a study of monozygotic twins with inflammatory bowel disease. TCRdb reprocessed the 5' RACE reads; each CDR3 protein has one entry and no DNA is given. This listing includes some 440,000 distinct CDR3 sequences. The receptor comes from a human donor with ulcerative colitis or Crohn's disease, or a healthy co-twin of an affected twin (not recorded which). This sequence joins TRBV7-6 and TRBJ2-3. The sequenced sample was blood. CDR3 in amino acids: CASSLLAGGPAGTDTQYF.